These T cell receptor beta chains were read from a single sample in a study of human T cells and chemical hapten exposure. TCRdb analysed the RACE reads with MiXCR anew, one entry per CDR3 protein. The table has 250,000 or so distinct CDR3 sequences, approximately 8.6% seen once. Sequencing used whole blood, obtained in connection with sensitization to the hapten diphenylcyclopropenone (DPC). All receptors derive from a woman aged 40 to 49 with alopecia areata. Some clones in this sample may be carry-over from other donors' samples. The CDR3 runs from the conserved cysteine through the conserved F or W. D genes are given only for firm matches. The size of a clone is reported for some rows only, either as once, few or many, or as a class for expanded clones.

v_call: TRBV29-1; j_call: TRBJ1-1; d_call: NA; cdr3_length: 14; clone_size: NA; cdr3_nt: TGCAGCATCTCCCTGGGAAAGGCAGGAGCTGAAGCTTTCTTT; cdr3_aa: CSISLGKAGAEAFF
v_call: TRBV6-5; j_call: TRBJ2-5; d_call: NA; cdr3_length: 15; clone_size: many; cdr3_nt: TGTGCCAGCAGTTACGGGGGCGGGTCGGGTGAGACCCAGTACTTC; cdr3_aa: CASSYGGGSGETQYF
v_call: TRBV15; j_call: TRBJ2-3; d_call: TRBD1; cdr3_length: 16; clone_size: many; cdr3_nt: TGTGCCACCAGCCTAGGAATGGGACAGAGCACAGATACGCAGTATTTT; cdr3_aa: CATSLGMGQSTDTQYF
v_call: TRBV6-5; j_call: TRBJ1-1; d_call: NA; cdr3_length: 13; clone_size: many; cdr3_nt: TGTGCCAGCGGCTCTGAGGTTGGGACTGAAGCTTTCTTT; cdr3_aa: CASGSEVGTEAFF
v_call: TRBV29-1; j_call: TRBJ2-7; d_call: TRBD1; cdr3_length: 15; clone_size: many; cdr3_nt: TGCAGCGTTTCAACCGGGACAGGTGCTGCCTACGAGCAGTACTTC; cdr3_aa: CSVSTGTGAAYEQYF
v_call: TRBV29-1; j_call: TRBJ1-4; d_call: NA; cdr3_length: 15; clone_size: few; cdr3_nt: TGCAGCGTTGAAAAGGTGTGGGGCGTTAATGAAAAACTGTTTTTT; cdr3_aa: CSVEKVWGVNEKLFF
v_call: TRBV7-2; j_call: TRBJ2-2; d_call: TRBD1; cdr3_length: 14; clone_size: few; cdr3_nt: TGTGCCAGCAGAGACAGGGTGGGCACCGGGGAGCTGTTTTTT; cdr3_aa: CASRDRVGTGELFF
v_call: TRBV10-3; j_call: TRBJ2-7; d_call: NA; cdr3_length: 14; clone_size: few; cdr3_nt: TGTGCCATCAGTGGGAAGGCAGGGGCCTACGAGCAGTACTTC; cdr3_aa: CAISGKAGAYEQYF
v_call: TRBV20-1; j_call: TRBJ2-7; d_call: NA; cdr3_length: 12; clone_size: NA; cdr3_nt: TGCAGTGCTACGGACGGATCCTACGAGCAGTACTTC; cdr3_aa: CSATDGSYEQYF
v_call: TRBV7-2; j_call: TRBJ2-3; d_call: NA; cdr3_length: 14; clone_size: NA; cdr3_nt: TGTGCCAGCAGCCCGATACTAGACACAGATACGCAGTATTTT; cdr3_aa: CASSPILDTDTQYF
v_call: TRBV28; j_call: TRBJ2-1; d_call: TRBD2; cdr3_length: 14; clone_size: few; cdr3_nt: TGTGCCAGCACCCTAGCGGGAGTCGCCAATGAGCAGTTCTTC; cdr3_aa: CASTLAGVANEQFF
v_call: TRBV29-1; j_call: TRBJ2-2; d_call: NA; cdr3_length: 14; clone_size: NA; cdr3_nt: TGCAGCGTTGTCGTGGGAGTAGGATTAGGGGAGCTGTTTTTT; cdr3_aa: CSVVVGVGLGELFF
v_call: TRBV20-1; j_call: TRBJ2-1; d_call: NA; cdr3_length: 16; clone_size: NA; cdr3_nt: TGCAGTGCTAGAGACCCTGGGGGAGGAGTCTACAATGAGCAGTTCTTC; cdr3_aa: CSARDPGGGVYNEQFF
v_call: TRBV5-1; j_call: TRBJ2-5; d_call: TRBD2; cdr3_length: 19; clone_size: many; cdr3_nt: TGCGCCAGCAGCTCGTTCGACCGTGGGACTAGCGGGAGTTCAGAGACCCAGTACTTC; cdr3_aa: CASSSFDRGTSGSSETQYF
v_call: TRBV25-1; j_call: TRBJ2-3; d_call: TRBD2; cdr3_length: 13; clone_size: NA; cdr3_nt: TGTGCCAGCATAACTAGCGGCACAGATACGCAGTATTTT; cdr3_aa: CASITSGTDTQYF
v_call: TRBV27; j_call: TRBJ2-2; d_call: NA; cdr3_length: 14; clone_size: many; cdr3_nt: TGTGCCAGCAGTTACTGGGTGAACACCGGGGAGCTGTTTTTT; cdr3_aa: CASSYWVNTGELFF
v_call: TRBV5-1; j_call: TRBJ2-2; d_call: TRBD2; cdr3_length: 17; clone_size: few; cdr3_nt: TGCGCCAGCAGCTTGGATCCGGGACTAGCTTCCGCCGGGGAGCTGTTTTTT; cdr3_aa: CASSLDPGLASAGELFF
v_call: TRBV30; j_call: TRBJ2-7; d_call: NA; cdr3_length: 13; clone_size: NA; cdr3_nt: TGTGCCTGGAGTCCCCACCTCTACTACGAGCAGTACTTC; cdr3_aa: CAWSPHLYYEQYF
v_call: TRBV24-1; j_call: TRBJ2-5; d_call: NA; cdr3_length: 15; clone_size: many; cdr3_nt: TGTGCCACCAGTGATTTTAGGAGAAACCAAGAGACCCAGTACTTC; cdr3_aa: CATSDFRRNQETQYF
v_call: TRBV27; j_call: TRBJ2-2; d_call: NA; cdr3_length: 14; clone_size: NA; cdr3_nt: TGTGCCAGCAGTTCCGGGAAGGGGACCGGGGAGCTGTTTTTT; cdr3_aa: CASSSGKGTGELFF
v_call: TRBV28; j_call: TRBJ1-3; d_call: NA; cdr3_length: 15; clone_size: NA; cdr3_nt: TGTGCCAGCACACTTCTCGGGACGTATGGAAACACCATATATTTT; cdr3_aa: CASTLLGTYGNTIYF
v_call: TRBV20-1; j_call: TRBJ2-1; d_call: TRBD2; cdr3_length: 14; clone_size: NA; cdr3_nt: TGCAGTGCTAGGACTCCGGGACTACGAAATGAGCAGTTCTTC; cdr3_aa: CSARTPGLRNEQFF
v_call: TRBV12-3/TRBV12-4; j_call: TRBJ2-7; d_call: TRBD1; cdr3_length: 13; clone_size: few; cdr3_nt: TGTGCCAGCAGCGACAGGGTCTACTACGAGCAGTACTTC; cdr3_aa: CASSDRVYYEQYF
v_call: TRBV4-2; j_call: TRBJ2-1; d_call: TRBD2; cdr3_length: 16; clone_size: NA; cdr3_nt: TGTGCCAGCAGCCAAGGCCTAGCGGACCCCTACAATGAGCAGTTCTTC; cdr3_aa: CASSQGLADPYNEQFF
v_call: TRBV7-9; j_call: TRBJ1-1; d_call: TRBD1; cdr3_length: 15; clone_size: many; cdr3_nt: TGTGCCAGCAGCCCCCGACAGGGGGTATTCACTGAAGCTTTCTTT; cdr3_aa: CASSPRQGVFTEAFF
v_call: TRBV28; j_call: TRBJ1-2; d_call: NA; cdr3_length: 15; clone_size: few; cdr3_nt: TGTGCCAGCAGTTTAAGTTCAGGGCTTGGCTATGGCTACACCTTC; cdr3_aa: CASSLSSGLGYGYTF
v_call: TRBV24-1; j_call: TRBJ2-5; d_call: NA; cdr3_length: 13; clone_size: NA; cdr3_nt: TGTGCCACCAGTCCACCGGGGGTAGAGACCCAGTACTTC; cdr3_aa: CATSPPGVETQYF
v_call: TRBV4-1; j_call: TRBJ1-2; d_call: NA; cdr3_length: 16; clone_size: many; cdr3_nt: TGCGCCAGCAGCCAAGGGGCTGGGATTAAGAATGAGGGCTACACCTTC; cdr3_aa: CASSQGAGIKNEGYTF
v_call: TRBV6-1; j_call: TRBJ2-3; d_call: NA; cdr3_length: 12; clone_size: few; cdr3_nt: TGTGCCAGCACCTACTCGGGGGATACGCAGTATTTT; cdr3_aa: CASTYSGDTQYF
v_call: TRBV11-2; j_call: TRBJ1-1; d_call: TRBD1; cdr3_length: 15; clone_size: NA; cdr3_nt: TGTGCCAGCAGCGACCGGACAGGTTTGAACACTGAAGCTTTCTTT; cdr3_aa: CASSDRTGLNTEAFF
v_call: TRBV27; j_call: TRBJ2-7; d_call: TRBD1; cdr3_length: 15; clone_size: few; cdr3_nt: TGTGCCAGCAGTTTATCCCACAGGGGCACCTACGAGCAGTACTTC; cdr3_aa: CASSLSHRGTYEQYF
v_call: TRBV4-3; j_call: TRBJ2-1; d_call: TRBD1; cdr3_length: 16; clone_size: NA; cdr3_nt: TGCGCCAGCAGCCACTCGACAGGGGGCCTGAGAAATGAGCAGTTCTTC; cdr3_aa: CASSHSTGGLRNEQFF
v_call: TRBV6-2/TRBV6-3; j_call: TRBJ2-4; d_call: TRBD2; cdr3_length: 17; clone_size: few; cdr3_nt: TGTGCCAGCGTGGACGGCTCTAGCGGGTTGGCCAAAAACATTCAGTACTTC; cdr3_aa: CASVDGSSGLAKNIQYF
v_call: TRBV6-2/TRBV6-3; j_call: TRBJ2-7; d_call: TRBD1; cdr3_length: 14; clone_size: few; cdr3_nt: TGTGCCAGCAGAACGACAGGGATCTCCTACGAGCAGTACTTC; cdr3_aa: CASRTTGISYEQYF
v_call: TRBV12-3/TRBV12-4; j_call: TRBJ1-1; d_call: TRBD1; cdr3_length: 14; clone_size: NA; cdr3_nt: TGTGCCAGCAGTCGAACAGGGGGAAAGACTGAAGCTTTCTTT; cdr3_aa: CASSRTGGKTEAFF
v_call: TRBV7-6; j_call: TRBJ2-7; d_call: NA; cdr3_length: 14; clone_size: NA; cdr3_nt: TGTGCCAGCAGCCCTCAGGAGGGGGCCTACGAGCAGTACTTC; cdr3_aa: CASSPQEGAYEQYF
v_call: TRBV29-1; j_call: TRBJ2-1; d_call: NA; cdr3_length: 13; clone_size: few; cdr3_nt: TGCAGCGTTTTTCGACCGGGGGCGGATGAGCAGTTCTTC; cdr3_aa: CSVFRPGADEQFF
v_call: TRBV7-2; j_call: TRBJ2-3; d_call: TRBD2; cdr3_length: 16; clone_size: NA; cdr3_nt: TGTGCCAGCAGCTTAGTTGGGACTAGCGGATCAGATACGCAGTATTTT; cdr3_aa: CASSLVGTSGSDTQYF
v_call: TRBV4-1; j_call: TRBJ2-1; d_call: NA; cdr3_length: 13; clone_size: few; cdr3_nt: TGCGCCAGCAGCCAAATTTTAGTCAATGAGCAGTTCTTC; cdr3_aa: CASSQILVNEQFF
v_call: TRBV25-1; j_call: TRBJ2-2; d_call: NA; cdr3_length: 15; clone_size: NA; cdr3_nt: TGTGCCAGCAGTGAAGAGGGTACGAACACCGGGGAGCTGTTTTTT; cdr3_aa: CASSEEGTNTGELFF
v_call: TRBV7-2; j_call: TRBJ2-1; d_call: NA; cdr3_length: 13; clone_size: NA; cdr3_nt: TGTGCCAGCAGCTTAGTGGGATTAAGTGAGCAGTTCTTC; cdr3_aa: CASSLVGLSEQFF
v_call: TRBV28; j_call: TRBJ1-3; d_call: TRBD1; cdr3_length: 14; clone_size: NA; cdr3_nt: TGTGCCAGCAGGGCCGGGACAGCTGGAAACACCATATATTTT; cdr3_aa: CASRAGTAGNTIYF
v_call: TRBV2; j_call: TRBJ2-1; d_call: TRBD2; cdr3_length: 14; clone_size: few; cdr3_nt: TGTGCCTCACAGACTAGCGGAGCCTACAATGAGCAGTTCTTC; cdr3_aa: CASQTSGAYNEQFF
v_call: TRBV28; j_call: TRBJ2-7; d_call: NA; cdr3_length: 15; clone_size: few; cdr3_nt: TGTGCCAGCAGCCCTGACAGGCCGAGCTCCTACGAGCAGTACTTC; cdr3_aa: CASSPDRPSSYEQYF
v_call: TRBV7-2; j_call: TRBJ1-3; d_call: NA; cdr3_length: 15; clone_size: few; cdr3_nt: TGTGCCAGCAGCTTCGCAGGACCCCGTGGAAACACCATATATTTT; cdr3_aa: CASSFAGPRGNTIYF
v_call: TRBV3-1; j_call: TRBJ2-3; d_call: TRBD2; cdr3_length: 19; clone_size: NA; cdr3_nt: TGTGCCAGCAGCCGACTGGGACTAGCGGACTCCCCAAGCACAGATACGCAGTATTTT; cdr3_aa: CASSRLGLADSPSTDTQYF
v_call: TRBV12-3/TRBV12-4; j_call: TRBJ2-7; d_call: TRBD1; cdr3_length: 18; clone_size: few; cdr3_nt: TGTGCCAGCAGTTCGTCCAGGGGGCGATACAAAATAGACTACGAGCAGTACTTC; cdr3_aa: CASSSSRGRYKIDYEQYF
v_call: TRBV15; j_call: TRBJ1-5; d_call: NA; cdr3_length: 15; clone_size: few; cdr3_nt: TGTGCCACCACCCCGGTGGGGGGTAGCAATCAGCCCCAGCATTTT; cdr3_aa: CATTPVGGSNQPQHF
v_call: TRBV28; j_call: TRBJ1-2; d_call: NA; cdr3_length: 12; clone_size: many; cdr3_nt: TGTGCCAGCAGTTTAGACACCCATGGCTACACCTTC; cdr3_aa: CASSLDTHGYTF
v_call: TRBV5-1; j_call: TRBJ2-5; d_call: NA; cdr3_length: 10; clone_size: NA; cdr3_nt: TGCGCCAGCGGGGGCGAGACCCAGTACTTC; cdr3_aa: CASGGETQYF
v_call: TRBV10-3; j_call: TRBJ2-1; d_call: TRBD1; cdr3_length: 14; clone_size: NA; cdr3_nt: TGTGCCATCAGTAGAGGACAGGCCGACAATGAGCAGTTCTTC; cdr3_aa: CAISRGQADNEQFF
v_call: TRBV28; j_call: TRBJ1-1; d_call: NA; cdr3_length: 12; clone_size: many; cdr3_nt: TGTGCCAGCAGTCTACTAGGGTCTGAAGCTTTCTTT; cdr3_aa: CASSLLGSEAFF